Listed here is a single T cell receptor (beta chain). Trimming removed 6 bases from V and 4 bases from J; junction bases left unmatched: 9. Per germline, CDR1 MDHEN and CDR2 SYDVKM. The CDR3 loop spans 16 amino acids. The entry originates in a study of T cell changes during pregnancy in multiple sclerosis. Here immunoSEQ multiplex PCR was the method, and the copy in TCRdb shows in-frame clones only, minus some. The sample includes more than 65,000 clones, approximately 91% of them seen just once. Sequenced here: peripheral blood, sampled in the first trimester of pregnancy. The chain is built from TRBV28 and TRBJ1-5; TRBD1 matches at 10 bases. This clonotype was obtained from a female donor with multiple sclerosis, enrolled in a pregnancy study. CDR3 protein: CASRSAGQGINQPQHF. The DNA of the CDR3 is TGTGCCAGCAGGAGCGCGGGACAGGGGATTAATCAGCCCCAGCATTTT.